This is a list of T cell receptor beta chains from one sample in a study of control samples from healthy donors and cancer patients. Some clones are missing from TCRdb's copy, which holds only in-frame ones; the method was immunoSEQ multiplex PCR. The repertoire consists of about 130,000 clones, with 85% to 95% occurring once and the leading ten covering approximately 0.58%. The sequenced sample consisted of PBMCs. These receptors all stem from an elderly man with head and neck cancer. Each CDR3 is given with its conserved first and last residue. The D gene is left open where the match is weak. Expanded clones get a size class; other rows say once, few or many, or leave the size out.

v_call	d_call	clone_size	j_call	cdr3_nt	cdr3_aa
TRBV11-3	TRBD2	-	TRBJ2-3	TGTGCCAGCAGCTTCTCTAGCGGTAGCACAGATACGCAGTATTTT	CASSFSSGSTDTQYF
TRBV6-1	-	-	TRBJ2-5	TGTGCCAGCAGTGAAGGTCCGTCAGGGGGGGCTAGCCCACGAAGGGAGACCCAGTACTTC	CASSEGPSGGASPRRETQYF
TRBV20-1	-	-	TRBJ2-4	TGCAGTGCTAGTGAAGCGTTCACCAAAAACATTCAGTACTTC	CSASEAFTKNIQYF
TRBV30	-	-	TRBJ1-4	TGTGCCTGGAGCATGCGGACAACAACTAATGAAAAACTGTTTTTT	CAWSMRTTTNEKLFF
TRBV4-1	-	-	TRBJ2-2	TGCGCCAGCAGCCAAGCGGAGCCAGGCCCAGGGGGGGAGCTGTTTTTT	CASSQAEPGPGGELFF
TRBV6-4	TRBD2	-	TRBJ2-3	TGTGCCAGCAGTTCCCTAACTAGCGGCTCAGATACGCAGTATTTT	CASSSLTSGSDTQYF
TRBV4-2	-	-	TRBJ2-7	TGTGCCAGCAGCCAGCGGGACGCCGGCTCCTACGAGCAGTACTTC	CASSQRDAGSYEQYF
TRBV12-2	-	-	TRBJ2-7	TGTGCAAGTCGCTTAGGATCGGGAAGGCAGGGGCCCTACGAGCAGTACTTC	CASRLGSGRQGPYEQYF
TRBV3-1/TRBV3-2	-	-	TRBJ1-1	TGTGCCAGCAGCCAAGTTCGAGGGAACACTGAAGCTTTCTTT	CASSQVRGNTEAFF
TRBV6-6	-	once	TRBJ2-2	TGTGCCAGCAGTTATCTTGGACTGGTGAACACCGGGGAGCTGTTTTTT	CASSYLGLVNTGELFF
TRBV2	-	-	TRBJ1-4	TGTGCCAGCAGTGGGCGAAAACTGTTTTTT	CASSGRKLFF
TRBV27	TRBD1	-	TRBJ1-2	TGTGCCAGCAGTCAGACAGGGGGCGGCTATGGCTACACCTTC	CASSQTGGGYGYTF
TRBV19	-	-	TRBJ1-4	TGTGCCAGTAAGGGGACCCCCAAAGCCCGGGGTAATGAAAAACTGTTTTTT	CASKGTPKARGNEKLFF
TRBV9	-	-	TRBJ1-4	TGTGCCAGCAGTGAGCGGGGCCAGGGAGAAAAACTGTTTTTT	CASSERGQGEKLFF
TRBV27	-	-	TRBJ2-7	TGTGCCAGCAGTTTGGTGGGAGGTCCTTACGAGCAGTACTTC	CASSLVGGPYEQYF
TRBV14	TRBD1	-	TRBJ2-1	TGTGCCAGCAGCCAAACCGACAGGGCGAAACCAGTTTCCTACAATGAGCAGTTCTTC	CASSQTDRAKPVSYNEQFF
TRBV29-1	TRBD1	-	TRBJ2-5	TGCAGCGCCGTAATTATTAGGACAGGGGTACAAGAGACCCAGTACTTC	CSAVIIRTGVQETQYF
TRBV19	-	-	TRBJ2-1	TGTGCCAGTAGTTCACCGCCTTCTGCAAAGAATGAGCAGTTCTTC	CASSSPPSAKNEQFF
TRBV2	-	-	TRBJ1-5	TGTGCCAGCAGTGAATTAAGGGGGGGGCTTGGAGGAAGCAATCAGCCCCAGCATTTT	CASSELRGGLGGSNQPQHF
TRBV6-2/TRBV6-3	TRBD1	-	TRBJ1-5	TGTGCCAGCAGTTACTCGACGGGACAGGGGGCGAATCAGCCCCAGCATTTT	CASSYSTGQGANQPQHF
TRBV11-2	TRBD1	-	TRBJ1-1	TGTGCCAGCAGCACCCTTTGGACAGGGAACACTGAAGCTTTCTTT	CASSTLWTGNTEAFF
TRBV9	-	-	TRBJ1-1	TGTGCCAGCAGCGTCCTCCTCGGAGGGAACACTGAAGCTTTCTTT	CASSVLLGGNTEAFF
TRBV5-6	TRBD1	-	TRBJ2-5	TGTGCCAGCAGCGCTGGACAGGGTGGAAGGGAGACCCAGTACTTC	CASSAGQGGRETQYF
TRBV19	-	-	TRBJ2-7	TGTGCCAGTAGTAGACAGAAGTCCTCCTACGAGCAGTACTTC	CASSRQKSSYEQYF
TRBV19	-	-	TRBJ1-1	TGTGCCAGTAGTCTGGTGCGCGAGGTATCTGAAGCTTTCTTT	CASSLVREVSEAFF
TRBV7-2	TRBD1	-	TRBJ1-2	TGTGCCAGCAGCCGGGACAGAGACTATGGCTACACCTTC	CASSRDRDYGYTF
TRBV27	-	-	TRBJ2-7	TGTGCCAGCAGTGCCGGGGTCTGGAGCTACGAGCAGTACTTC	CASSAGVWSYEQYF
TRBV5-4	-	-	TRBJ2-5	TGTAAACCCCAAGAGACCCAGTACTTC	CKPQETQYF
TRBV5-1	-	-	TRBJ1-4	TGCGCCAGCAGCGCGGGACGAAACTTAGAAAAACTGTTTTTT	CASSAGRNLEKLFF
TRBV7-9	TRBD2	-	TRBJ2-3	TGTGCCAGCAGCTTGGCTAGCGGGGTGCTAGATACGCAGTATTTT	CASSLASGVLDTQYF
TRBV6-5	-	-	TRBJ1-6	TGTGCCAGCAGCGCCTTACAGGGCGGTTCACCCCTCCACTTT	CASSALQGGSPLHF
TRBV19	-	-	TRBJ1-5	TGTGCCAGCGCCCCGGGCCCCTCCGGGGGGCAGCCCCAGCATTTT	CASAPGPSGGQPQHF
TRBV7-8	-	-	TRBJ1-1	TGTGCCAGCAACCCTTATGTGGGCCGGCCGAACACTGAAGCTTTCTTT	CASNPYVGRPNTEAFF
TRBV6-1	-	-	TRBJ1-2	TGTGCCAGCAGTGAAAGCCCCCACTATGGCTACACCTTC	CASSESPHYGYTF
TRBV4-3	-	-	TRBJ1-3	TGCGCCAGCAGCCAGGGGGATCTTGGAAACACCATATATTTT	CASSQGDLGNTIYF
TRBV12-3/TRBV12-4	-	-	TRBJ1-1	TGTGCCAGCAGCTTGGCTGTGTGGGCTGAAGCTTTCTTT	CASSLAVWAEAFF
TRBV6-6	-	-	TRBJ1-1	TGTGCCAGCAGTTACAGGGGAGGAAACACTGAAGCTTTCTTT	CASSYRGGNTEAFF
TRBV27	-	-	TRBJ2-1	TGTGCCAGCAGTATGGGGGGAGCCTATGAGCAGTTCTTC	CASSMGGAYEQFF
TRBV19	-	-	TRBJ1-1	TGTGCCAGTAGTTCCCACCCTCCGATGGCTGAAGCTTTCTTT	CASSSHPPMAEAFF
TRBV30	-	-	TRBJ1-2	TGTGCCTGGGGAACAGAACTAAGGGGCTACACCTTC	CAWGTELRGYTF
TRBV6-5	-	few	TRBJ1-1	TGTGCCAGCAGTTTCCTACAGTCGAACACTGAAGCTTTCTTT	CASSFLQSNTEAFF